This T cell receptor beta chain was retrieved from a study of blood T cell repertoires in COVID-19 (dated by TCRdb to the early 2020s). For the study in its entirety: Recovered participants in ImmuneRACE Cohort 3 were defined by two consecutive negative NP/OP PCR tests, clearance by a healthcare professional, or resolution of symptoms. Collaborator samples came from the United States, Italy and Spain and covered acute and convalescent phases of COVID-19. The prospective study material was composed of cDNA or gDNA derived from T cells, B-cell-depleted T cells, or PBMCs. Deeply sampled blood TCRbeta repertoires from subjects exposed to, actively infected with, or recovered from COVID-19 were included in the dataset. A freely available public database, intended as a resource for researchers studying the immune response to SARS-CoV-2, is where the repertoires were released. Samples came from the ongoing ImmuneRACE study (first 160 participants) plus 1,254 subjects from 6 global collaborators. Nearly every sample came with metadata listing a de-identified subject ID, COVID-19 status, age in years and sex. Where available, HLA class I and class II types were taken from metadata supplied by the sample provider and were not determined by assay-based typing.

TCRbeta CDR3 regions were amplified from genomic DNA using the immunoSEQ Assay, a bias-controlled multiplex PCR. On the authors' methods: Within the assay, amplification of reference gene primers was used to estimate how many nucleated cells each sample contained. To quantify the absolute abundance of each unique TCRbeta CDR3 rearrangement, sequence reads were collapsed and filtered. For each sample, productive Simpson clonality was calculated as the square root of Simpson's diversity index over productive rearrangements. This is the immuneACCESS table as TCRdb keeps it, with only in-frame sequences that have V and J called. A part of the clones is gone; compared with another copy, unresolved V genes explain less than half, and the rest is unexplained. V and J calls and clone size follow that table, whereas D and trimming were derived from the DNA. The sample table shows roughly 200,000 clones, and around 87% are seen once. The ten largest account for around 23% of the sample.

According to the germline V gene, CDR1 reads SGHDT and CDR2 reads YYEEEE. V sheds 4 bases and J sheds 4 bases, leaving 12 bases between their ends. The CDR3, from cysteine to phenylalanine, totals 13 residues. The CDR3 DNA has 39 bases and is translated from base 1. Participants in the prospective study were aged about 18 to 89 years, lived in about two dozen United States geographic areas, and enrolled through a virtual design. In the prospective study, participants were assigned to cohorts based on the clinical history participants reported in a screening survey and a study questionnaire. Mobile phlebotomists in the prospective study collected whole blood, serum and a nasopharyngeal or oropharyngeal swab from every participant. Participants in the prospective study had the option to provide additional blood draws and questionnaires over a roughly two-month period. Blood samples from the prospective study were shipped frozen or at room temperature prior to DNA extraction.

Note on this clone: Its antigen has not been determined. The input lacks base qualities; no much larger clone sits a single base away.

Study-level results and caveats: The quantity of clinical and demographic metadata differed by source and by participant and was supplied without curation.

The chain is assembled from TRBV5-6 and TRBJ2-7; the D gene cannot be named for sure. The material sequenced was PBMCs or T cells enriched from blood (not recorded which). This TCR derives from a woman in her forties in a cohort exposed to, infected with or recovered from COVID-19 (not recorded which). The nucleotides read TGTGCCAGCAGCCCGGGTCTACCGTACGAGCAGTACTTC. It translates as CASSPGLPYEQYF.